This TCR beta chain was recorded in a study of identical twins. V lost 0 bases and J lost 0, with 15 bases in between. This CDR3 region has 18 residues. Germline CDR1 SGHDN, CDR2 FVKESK. This clonotype was counted between two and nine times. Its specificity is not known. MiXCR, run by TCRdb on the 5' RACE reads, gives a single entry per CDR3 protein. This table holds some 460,000 distinct CDR3 sequences, 14% found once. Study findings and constraints: Whereas memory repertoires showed no such difference, abundant cord blood beta clonotypes carried fewer insertions.

This sample was shared with a second study, whose subject was yellow fever vaccine responses in identical twins.

V is TRBV14 and J is TRBJ2-4; D uncertain. The receptor's source is a young woman in good health. The specimen was CD4+ T cells sorted from blood. CDR3 region: CASSQDSLTLSAKNIQYF. The CDR3 nucleotides read TGTGCCAGCAGCCAAGATTCTTTAACCTTATCAGCCAAAAACATTCAGTACTTC.